The clone carrying this T cell receptor beta chain appeared a few times. As yet, its antigen is unknown. The entry originates in a study of T cell repertoires in cytomegalovirus infection. From the reads, TCRdb called clonotypes with MiXCR, one entry per CDR3 protein. The table records some 920,000 distinct CDR3 sequences, 25% to 40% of them present only once. The CDR3 covers 14 residues. Trimming left V 2 bases short and J 6 bases short, with 11 bases between. This rearrangement joins TRBV12-3 or TRBV12-4 to TRBJ1-5; D possibly corresponds to TRBD1 (5 bases). The specimen was cultured CD8+ T cells from PBMCs, collected from culture after CMV antigen stimulation. This TCR was sampled from a human donor in good health (CMV status not recorded). Some clones in this sample may be carry-over from other donors' samples. For the CDR3, the DNA is TGTGCCAGCAGTTTAAAAGTGAGGGGTCAGCCCCAGCATTTT. Protein sequence: CASSLKVRGQPQHF.